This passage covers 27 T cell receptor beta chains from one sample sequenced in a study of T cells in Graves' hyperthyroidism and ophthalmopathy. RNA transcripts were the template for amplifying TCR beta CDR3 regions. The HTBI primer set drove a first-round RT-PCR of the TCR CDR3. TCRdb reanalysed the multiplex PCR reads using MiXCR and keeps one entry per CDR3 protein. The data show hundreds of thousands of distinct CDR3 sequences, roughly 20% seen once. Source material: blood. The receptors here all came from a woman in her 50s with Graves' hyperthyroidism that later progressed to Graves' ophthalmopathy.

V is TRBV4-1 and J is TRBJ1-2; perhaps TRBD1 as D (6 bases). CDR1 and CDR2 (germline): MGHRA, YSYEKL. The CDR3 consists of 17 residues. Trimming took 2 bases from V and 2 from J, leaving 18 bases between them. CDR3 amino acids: CASSQTDTGLRNYGYTF. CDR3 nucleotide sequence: TGCGCCAGCAGCCAAACGGATACAGGGTTAAGGAACTATGGCTACACCTTC.

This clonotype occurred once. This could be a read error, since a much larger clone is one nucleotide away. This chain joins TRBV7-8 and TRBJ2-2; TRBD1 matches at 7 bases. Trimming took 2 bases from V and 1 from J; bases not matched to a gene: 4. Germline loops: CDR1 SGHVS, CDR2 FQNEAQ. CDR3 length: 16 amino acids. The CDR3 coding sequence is TGTGCCAGCAGCTTATCGAGACAGGGGAACACCGGGGAGCTGTTTTTT. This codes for CASSLSRQGNTGELFF.

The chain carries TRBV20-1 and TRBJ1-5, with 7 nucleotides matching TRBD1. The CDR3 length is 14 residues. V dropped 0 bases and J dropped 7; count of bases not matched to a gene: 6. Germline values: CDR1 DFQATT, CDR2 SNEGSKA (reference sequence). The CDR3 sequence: CSARDIDRAQPQHF. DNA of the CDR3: TGCAGTGCTAGAGATATTGACAGGGCCCAGCCCCAGCATTTT.

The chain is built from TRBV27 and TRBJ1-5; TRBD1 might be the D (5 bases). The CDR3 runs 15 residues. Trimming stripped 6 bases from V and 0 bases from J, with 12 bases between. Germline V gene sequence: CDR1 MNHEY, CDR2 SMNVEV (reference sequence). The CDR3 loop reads CASSSWGYSNQPQHF. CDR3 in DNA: TGTGCCAGCAGCTCGTGGGGGTATAGCAATCAGCCCCAGCATTTT.

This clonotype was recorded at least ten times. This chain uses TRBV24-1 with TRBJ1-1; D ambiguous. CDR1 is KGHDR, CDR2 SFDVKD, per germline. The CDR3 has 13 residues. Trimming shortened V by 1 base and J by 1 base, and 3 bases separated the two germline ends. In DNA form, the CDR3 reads TGTGCCACCAGTGATTTTTGGAACACTGAAGCTTTCTTT. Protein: CATSDFWNTEAFF.

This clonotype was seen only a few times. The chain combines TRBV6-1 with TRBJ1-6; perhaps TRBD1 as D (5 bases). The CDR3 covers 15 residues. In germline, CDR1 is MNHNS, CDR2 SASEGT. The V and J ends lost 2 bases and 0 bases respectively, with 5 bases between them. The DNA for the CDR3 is TGTGCCAGCAGTGAACAGGGCTCCTATAATTCACCCCTCCACTTT. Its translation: CASSEQGSYNSPLHF.

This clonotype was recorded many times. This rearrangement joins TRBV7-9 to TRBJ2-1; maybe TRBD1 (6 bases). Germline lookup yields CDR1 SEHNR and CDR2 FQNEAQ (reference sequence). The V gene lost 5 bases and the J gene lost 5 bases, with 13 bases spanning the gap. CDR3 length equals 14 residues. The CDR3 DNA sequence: TGTGCCAGCAGCCAACAGGGCCTCCACAATGAGCAGTTCTTC. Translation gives CASSQQGLHNEQFF.

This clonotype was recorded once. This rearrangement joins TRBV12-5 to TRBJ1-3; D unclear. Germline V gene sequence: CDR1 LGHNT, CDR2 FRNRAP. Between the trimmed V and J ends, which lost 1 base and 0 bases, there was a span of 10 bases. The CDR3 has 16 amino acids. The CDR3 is CASGLGAGLSGNTIYF. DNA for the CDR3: TGTGCTAGTGGTTTGGGGGCAGGACTCTCTGGAAACACCATATATTTT. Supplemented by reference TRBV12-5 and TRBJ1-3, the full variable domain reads DARVTQTPRHKVTEMGQEVTMRCQPILGHNTVFWYRQTMMQGLELLAYFRNRAPLDDSGMPKDRFSAEMPDATLATLKIQPSEPRDSAVYFCASGLGAGLSGNTIYFGEGSWLTVV.

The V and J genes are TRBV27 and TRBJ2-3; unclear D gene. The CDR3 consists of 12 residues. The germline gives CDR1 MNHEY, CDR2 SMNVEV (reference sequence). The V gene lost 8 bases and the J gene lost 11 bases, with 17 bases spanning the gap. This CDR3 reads CASRTVGYGQYF. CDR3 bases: TGTGCCAGCCGGACGGTGGGATACGGGCAGTATTTT.

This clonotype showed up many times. CDR3 region: CASSPLASTDTQYF. DNA for the CDR3: TGTGCCAGCTCACCATTGGCGAGCACAGATACGCAGTATTTT. The chain employs TRBV18 and TRBJ2-3, with D unclear. Germline V gene lookup returns CDR1 KGHSH and CDR2 LQKENI. The CDR3 has 14 amino acids. Deletions cut 2 bases from V and 0 bases from J, with 6 bases between.

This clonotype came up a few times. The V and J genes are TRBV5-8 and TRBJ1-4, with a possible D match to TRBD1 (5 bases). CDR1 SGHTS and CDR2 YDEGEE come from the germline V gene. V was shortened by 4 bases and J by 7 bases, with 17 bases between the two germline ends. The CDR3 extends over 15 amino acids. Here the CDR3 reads CASSPRRGGGEKLFF. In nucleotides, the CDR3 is TGTGCCAGCAGCCCGAGGCGCGGGGGAGGTGAAAAACTGTTTTTT.

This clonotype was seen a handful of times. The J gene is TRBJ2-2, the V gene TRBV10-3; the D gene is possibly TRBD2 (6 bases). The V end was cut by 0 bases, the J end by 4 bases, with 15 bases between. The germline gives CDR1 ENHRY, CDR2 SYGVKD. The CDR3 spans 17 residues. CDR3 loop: CAISESIAQEGTGELFF. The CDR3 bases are TGTGCCATCAGTGAGTCGATCGCACAGGAGGGCACCGGGGAGCTGTTTTTT.

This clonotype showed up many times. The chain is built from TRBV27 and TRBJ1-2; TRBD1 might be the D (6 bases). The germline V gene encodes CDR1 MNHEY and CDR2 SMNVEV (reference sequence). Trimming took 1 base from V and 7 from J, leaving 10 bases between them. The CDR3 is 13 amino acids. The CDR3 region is CASSLLQGGGYTF. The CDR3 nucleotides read TGTGCCAGCAGTTTATTACAGGGTGGTGGCTACACCTTC.

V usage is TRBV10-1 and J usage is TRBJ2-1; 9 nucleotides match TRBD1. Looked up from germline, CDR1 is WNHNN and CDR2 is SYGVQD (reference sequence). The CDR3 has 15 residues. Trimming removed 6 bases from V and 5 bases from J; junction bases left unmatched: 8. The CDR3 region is CASSDAGTGHNEQFF. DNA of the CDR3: TGCGCCAGCAGCGACGCCGGGACAGGGCACAATGAGCAGTTCTTC.

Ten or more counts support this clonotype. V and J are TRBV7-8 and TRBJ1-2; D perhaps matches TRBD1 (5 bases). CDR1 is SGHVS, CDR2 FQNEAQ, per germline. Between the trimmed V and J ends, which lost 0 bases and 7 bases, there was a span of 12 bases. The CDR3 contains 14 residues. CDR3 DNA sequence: TGTGCCAGCAGCTTAGCGCAAGGGGCCAGTGGCTACACCTTC. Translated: CASSLAQGASGYTF.

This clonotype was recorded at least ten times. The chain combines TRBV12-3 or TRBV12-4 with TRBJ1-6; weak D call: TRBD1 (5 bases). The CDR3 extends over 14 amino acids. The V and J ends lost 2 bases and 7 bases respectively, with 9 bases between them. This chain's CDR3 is CASSLQGSNSPLHF. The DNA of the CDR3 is TGTGCCAGCAGTTTACAGGGTAGCAATTCACCCCTCCACTTT.

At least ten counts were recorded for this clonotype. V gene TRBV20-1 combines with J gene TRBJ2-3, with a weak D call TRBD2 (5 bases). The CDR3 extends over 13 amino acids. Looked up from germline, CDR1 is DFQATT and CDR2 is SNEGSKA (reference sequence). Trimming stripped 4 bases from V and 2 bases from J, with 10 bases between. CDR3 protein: CSATSSSTDTQYF. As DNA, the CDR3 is TGCAGTGCTACGTCTAGCTCCACAGATACGCAGTATTTT.

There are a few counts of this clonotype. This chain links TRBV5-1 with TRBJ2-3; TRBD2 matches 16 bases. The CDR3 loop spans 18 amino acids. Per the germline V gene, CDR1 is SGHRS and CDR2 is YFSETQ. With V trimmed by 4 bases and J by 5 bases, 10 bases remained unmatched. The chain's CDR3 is CASSHTGTSGGARDTQYF. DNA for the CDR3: TGCGCCAGCAGCCACACCGGGACTAGCGGGGGGGCCAGAGATACGCAGTATTTT.

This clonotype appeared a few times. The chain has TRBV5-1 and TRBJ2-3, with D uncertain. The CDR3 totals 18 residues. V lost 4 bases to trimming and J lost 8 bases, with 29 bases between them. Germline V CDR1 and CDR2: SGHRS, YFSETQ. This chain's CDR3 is CASSPLVGSLSRLGTQYF. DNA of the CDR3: TGCGCCAGCAGCCCGCTGGTAGGATCTTTAAGTAGGTTGGGTACGCAGTATTTT.

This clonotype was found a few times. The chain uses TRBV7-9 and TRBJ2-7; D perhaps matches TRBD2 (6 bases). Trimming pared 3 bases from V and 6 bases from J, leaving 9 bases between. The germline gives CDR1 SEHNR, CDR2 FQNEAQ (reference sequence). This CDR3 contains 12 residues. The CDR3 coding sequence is TGTGCCAGCAGCTTCGGAGGGCTCGAGCAGTACTTC. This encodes CASSFGGLEQYF.

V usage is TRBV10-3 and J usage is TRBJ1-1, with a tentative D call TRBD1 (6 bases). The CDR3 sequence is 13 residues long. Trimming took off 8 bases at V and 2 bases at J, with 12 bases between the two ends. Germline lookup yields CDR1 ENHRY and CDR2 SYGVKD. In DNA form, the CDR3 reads TGTGCCATCCGGACAGTTATTAACACTGAAGCTTTCTTT. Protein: CAIRTVINTEAFF.

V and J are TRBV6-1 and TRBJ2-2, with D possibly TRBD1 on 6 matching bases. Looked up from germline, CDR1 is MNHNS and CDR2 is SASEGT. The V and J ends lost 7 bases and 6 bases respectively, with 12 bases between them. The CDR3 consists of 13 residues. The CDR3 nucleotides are TGTGCCAGCACCCGAGGGGGTCCCGGGGAGCTGTTTTTT. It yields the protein CASTRGGPGELFF.

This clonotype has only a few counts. The CDR3 loop is CSVDATDYNEQFF. CDR3 nucleotide sequence: TGCAGCGTCGACGCCACGGACTACAATGAGCAGTTCTTC. V gene TRBV29-1 combines with J gene TRBJ2-1; D call uncertain. The germline CDR1 and CDR2 sequences are SQVTM and ANQGSEA. Trimming cost V 6 bases and J 3 bases, with 12 bases left between them. The CDR3 contains 13 residues.

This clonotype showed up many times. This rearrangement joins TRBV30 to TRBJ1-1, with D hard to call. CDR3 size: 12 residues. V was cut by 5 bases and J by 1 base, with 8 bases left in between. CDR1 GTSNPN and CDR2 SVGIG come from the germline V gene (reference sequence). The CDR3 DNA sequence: TGTGCCTGGGACGCGGGGAACACTGAAGCTTTCTTT. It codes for CAWDAGNTEAFF.

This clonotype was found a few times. The CDR3 DNA is TGCAGCGTTGAGGGGCCGGTCATCACTGAAGCTTTCTTT. This sequence encodes CSVEGPVITEAFF. The genes are TRBV29-1 and TRBJ1-1; a possible D gene is TRBD1 (5 bases). The CDR3 runs to 13 residues. The ends were cut back, 3 bases at V and 4 bases at J, with 12 bases in the middle. Germline V lookup: CDR1 SQVTM, CDR2 ANQGSEA.

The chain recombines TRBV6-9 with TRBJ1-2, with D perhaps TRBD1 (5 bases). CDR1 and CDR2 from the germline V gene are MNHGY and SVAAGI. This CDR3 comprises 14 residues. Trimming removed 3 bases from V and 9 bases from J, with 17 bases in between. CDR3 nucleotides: TGTGCCAGCAGTTACCCTGGCAGGGCTATGAGCTACACCTTC. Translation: CASSYPGRAMSYTF.

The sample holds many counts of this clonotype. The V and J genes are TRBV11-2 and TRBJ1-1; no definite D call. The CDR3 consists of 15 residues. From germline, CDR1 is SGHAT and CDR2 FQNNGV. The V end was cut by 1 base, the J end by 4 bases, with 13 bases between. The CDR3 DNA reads TGTGCCAGCAGCTTAGGTCATGGTGGTGGCACTGAAGCTTTCTTT. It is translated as CASSLGHGGGTEAFF.